These 17 T cell receptor beta chains share one sample of origin, sequenced in a study of blood T cell repertoires in COVID-19. Generated by immunoSEQ multiplex PCR, the TCRdb table keeps only in-frame clones and is missing some. The sample carries some 70,000 clones, about 90% recorded once. Sequenced sample: peripheral blood. The receptors derive from a human donor in a cohort sampled during active COVID-19.

V is TRBV19 and J is TRBJ2-1; 7 bases line up with TRBD1. Germline assignment: CDR1 LNHDA and CDR2 SQIVND (reference sequence). The CDR3 spans 13 residues. J gave up 12 bases and V 6 bases, and 11 bases lay outside the gene matches. CDR3 nucleotide sequence: TGTGCCAGTAGCTCAACAGGGGTGAGGGCGCAGTTCTTC. Its translation: CASSSTGVRAQFF.

This clone was detected only once. The chain has TRBV7-9 and TRBJ2-1; 8 bases fit TRBD1. The CDR3 runs 16 residues. Germline V lookup: CDR1 SEHNR, CDR2 FQNEAQ (reference sequence). V was clipped by 3 bases and J by 7 bases; unmatched bases: 11. CDR3 DNA: TGTGCCAGCAGCTTCCGTCCGGGACAGGCCTCGAATGAGCAGTTCTTC. Translated, it gives CASSFRPGQASNEQFF.

The chain couples TRBV7-2 to TRBJ2-3; D ambiguous. The germline CDR1 and CDR2 sequences are SGHTA and FQGNSA. The CDR3 sequence is 13 residues long. With 2 bases removed from V and 6 bases from J, the gap between germline ends came to 9 bases. CDR3 sequence: CASSLTRLDTQYF. The CDR3 nucleotides are TGTGCCAGCAGCTTAACCAGGTTGGATACGCAGTATTTT.

V gene TRBV5-6 combines with J gene TRBJ2-7; D unclear. This CDR3 region has 15 residues. V shed 3 bases and J shed 0 bases, with 13 bases lying between them. Germline loops: CDR1 SGHDT, CDR2 YYEEEE. Here the CDR3 DNA reads TGTGCCAGCAGCTATGTGGCGGAGAGCTCCTACGAGCAGTACTTC. Its translation: CASSYVAESSYEQYF.

This rearrangement joins TRBV5-4 to TRBJ2-3; 7 positions match TRBD2. CDR3 length equals 13 residues. Germline CDR1 is SGHNT and CDR2 is YYREEE (reference sequence). Germline trimming cut 9 bases from V and 0 bases from J; bases unmatched to any gene: 4. The CDR3 region has the DNA TGTGCCATACGGGAGGCTAGCACAGATACGCAGTATTTT. Translating gives CAIREASTDTQYF.

The chain employs TRBV2 and TRBJ1-2; 8 bases line up with TRBD1. The CDR3 is 14 amino acids. Germline CDR1 SNHLY, CDR2 FYNNEI. V was pared by 4 bases and J by 2 bases, with 3 bases of the junction left unmatched. In DNA form, the CDR3 reads TGTGCCAGCAGTGCACGACAGGGGAACTATGGCTACACCTTC. Its protein product is CASSARQGNYGYTF.

J is TRBJ2-1 and V is TRBV19, with TRBD1 as a possible D gene (6 bases). Trimming removed 0 bases at V and 14 bases at J, with 14 bases between. Looked up from germline, CDR1 is LNHDA and CDR2 is SQIVND (reference sequence). This CDR3 has 13 residues. CDR3 bases: TGTGCCAGTAGTATAGATCACAGGGCGTCCAAGTTCTTC. Translation gives CASSIDHRASKFF.

This clone was detected once. V gene TRBV19 combines with J gene TRBJ2-3; the D gene is possibly TRBD2 (5 bases). From germline, CDR1 is LNHDA and CDR2 SQIVND (reference sequence). This CDR3 region has 17 residues. V was trimmed by 4 bases and J by 1 base, leaving 18 bases between them. The DNA for the CDR3 is TGTGCCAGTAGTACCCCCCAATGGGAGCGGCGCACAGATACGCAGTATTTT. Its translation: CASSTPQWERRTDTQYF.

This rearrangement joins TRBV28 to TRBJ2-7; 10 bases map to TRBD1. The CDR3 length is 16 residues. In germline, CDR1 is MDHEN, CDR2 SYDVKM. Germline trimming cut 7 bases from V and 0 bases from J; bases unmatched to any gene: 9. Written as DNA, the CDR3 is TGTGCCAGCACCCCGGCCGGGACAGGGGTCTCCTACGAGCAGTACTTC. Its protein product is CASTPAGTGVSYEQYF.

The chain joins TRBV19 to TRBJ2-7; D perhaps matches TRBD1 (6 bases). CDR3 length: 14 residues. Trimming pared 5 bases from V and 3 bases from J, leaving 14 bases between. Germline V gene data show CDR1 as LNHDA and CDR2 as SQIVND (reference sequence). CDR3 sequence: CASSRDINSYEQYF. The CDR3 DNA follows: TGTGCCAGTAGTCGGGACATAAATAGCTACGAGCAGTACTTC.

The chain's CDR3 is CASSLGDRGHGYTF. CDR3 nucleotide sequence: TGTGCCAGCAGCTTAGGTGACAGGGGGCATGGCTACACCTTC. The chain is built from TRBV11-2 and TRBJ1-2, with 10 bases fitting TRBD1. Germline lookup yields CDR1 SGHAT and CDR2 FQNNGV. This CDR3 region has 14 residues. V lost 1 base to trimming and J lost 6 bases; unmatched junction nucleotides: 2.

This clone was observed a single time. The V gene is TRBV7-2, the J gene TRBJ1-2; 7 nucleotides line up with TRBD1. Germline loops: CDR1 SGHTA, CDR2 FQGNSA. With 1 base clipped from V and 8 bases from J, the junction kept 4 bases outside the gene matches. This CDR3 contains 13 residues. CDR3 nucleotide sequence: TGTGCCAGCAGCTTAGTCCAGGGGGACGGCTACACCTTC. This translates into CASSLVQGDGYTF. Using reference TRBV7-2 and TRBJ1-2 for the parts outside the CDR3, the full variable domain is GAGVSQSPSNKVTEKGKDVELRCDPISGHTALYWYRQSLGQGLEFLIYFQGNSAPDKSGLPSDRFSAERTGGSVSTLTIQRTQQEDSAVYLCASSLVQGDGYTFGSGTRLTVV.

DNA for the CDR3: TGTGCCAGCAGCCCAAATAGCGGGGGGGGAGAGACCCAGTACTTC. It specifies CASSPNSGGGETQYF. This chain uses TRBV11-2 with TRBJ2-5, with 11 bases aligning to TRBD2. The J segment lost 4 bases and the V segment lost 5 bases, leaving 6 bases of the junction unmatched. This CDR3 spans 15 amino acids. CDR1 is SGHAT, CDR2 FQNNGV, per germline.

The V call is TRBV6-5, the J call TRBJ2-7; a weak D match, TRBD1 (6 bases). CDR3 length: 15 amino acids. The V and J ends lost 0 bases and 1 base respectively, with 10 bases between them. The germline gives CDR1 MNHEY, CDR2 SVGAGI. This CDR3 reads CASSYSPGVSYEQYF. CDR3 DNA sequence: TGTGCCAGCAGTTACTCGCCAGGGGTATCCTACGAGCAGTACTTC.

This chain links TRBV5-1 with TRBJ2-7, with 9 bases matching TRBD1. This CDR3 comprises 14 residues. With V trimmed by 6 bases and J by 5 bases, 9 bases remained unmatched. Germline CDR1 and CDR2: SGHRS and YFSETQ. The CDR3: CASTRGDRAHEQYF. In DNA form, the CDR3 reads TGCGCCAGCACCCGGGGGGACAGGGCCCACGAGCAGTACTTC.

The table lists this clone with a count of one. V usage is TRBV28 and J usage is TRBJ2-3; 8 positions match TRBD1. Per germline, CDR1 MDHEN and CDR2 SYDVKM. After removal of 2 bases from V and 5 bases from J, the junction contained 9 bases not matched to a gene. This CDR3 comprises 16 residues. The CDR3: CASSLRDRGEEDTQYF. As DNA, the CDR3 is TGTGCCAGCAGTTTACGCGACAGGGGCGAGGAAGATACGCAGTATTTT.

This clone appeared a few times. The chain combines TRBV7-2 with TRBJ2-7; D remains ambiguous. Trimming left V 0 bases short and J 5 bases short, with 8 bases between. The CDR3 contains 13 residues. Germline V gives CDR1 SGHTA, CDR2 FQGNSA. The CDR3 sequence: CASSLAPLDEQYF. The CDR3 DNA sequence: TGTGCCAGCAGCTTAGCGCCACTCGACGAGCAGTACTTC.